This section outlines one T cell receptor beta chain sequence together with its context. Its specificity is not known. Germline CDR1 and CDR2: GTSNPN and SVGIG (reference sequence). The CDR3 is made up of 12 amino acids. V was shortened by 0 bases and J by 10 bases, with 10 bases between the two germline ends. This entry is derived from a study of vaccination and CD4 T cells after COVID-19. About the research overall: The authors exposed cells to overlapping spike peptides derived from SARS-CoV-2, HCoV-NL63, HCoV-OC43 and HCoV-229E. Control cultures received a CEFX pool, an HIV-1 Nef pool, or no peptide. Findings and caveats of the study: Going from roughly 21 to 40, median SARS-CoV-2-reactive clonotypes did not rise significantly.

The Oncomine TCR Beta short-read assay was applied to DNA of cultured CD4+ T cells. TCRdb called the PCR reads again in MiXCR, with one record for every CDR3 protein. There are a few thousand distinct CDR3 sequences in the sample; less than 60% occur only once, and around 19% lies in the top ten. Treatment reported: roughly 11-day PBMC culture with coronavirus spike peptide pools or control peptides (ViraFEST assay). This TCR was recovered from a human donor who had recovered from COVID-19. This rearrangement joins TRBV30 to TRBJ2-1; possibly TRBD1 for D (5 bases). Sequenced: CD4+ T cells from blood, cultured in vitro. CDR3 sequence reads: CAWSVDRYEQFF. The CDR3 bases are TGTGCCTGGAGTGTTGACAGATACGAGCAGTTCTTC.